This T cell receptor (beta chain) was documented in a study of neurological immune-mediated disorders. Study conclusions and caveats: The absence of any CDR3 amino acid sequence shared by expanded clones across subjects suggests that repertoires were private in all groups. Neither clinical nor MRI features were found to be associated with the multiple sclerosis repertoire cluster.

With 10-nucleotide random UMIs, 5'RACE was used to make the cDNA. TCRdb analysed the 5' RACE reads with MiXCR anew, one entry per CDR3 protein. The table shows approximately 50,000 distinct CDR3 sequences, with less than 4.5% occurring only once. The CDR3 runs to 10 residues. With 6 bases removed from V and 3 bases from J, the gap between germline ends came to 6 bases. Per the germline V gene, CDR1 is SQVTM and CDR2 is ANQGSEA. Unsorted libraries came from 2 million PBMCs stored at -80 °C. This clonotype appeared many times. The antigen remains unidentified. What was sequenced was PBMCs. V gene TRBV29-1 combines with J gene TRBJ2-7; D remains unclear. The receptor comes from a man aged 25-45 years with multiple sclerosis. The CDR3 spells CSVLDYEQYF. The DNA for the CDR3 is TGCAGCGTACTTGACTACGAGCAGTACTTC.